This T cell receptor beta chain was retrieved from a study of CD8+CD57+ T cells in acquired aplastic anemia. Study context: Isolated CD4+ and CD8+ cells, once sorted, yielded DNA averaging about 3.4 ug. Overall study results and limits: Between the patient and control groups, CD8+ Simpson's diversity did not differ significantly. Shared by patients and controls, twenty-nine CD8+ CDR3s were abundant in patients.

Genomic DNA provided the template from which TCR beta VDJ and CDR3 profiles were obtained. TCRdb processed the reads anew with MiXCR; each CDR3 protein has one entry. The sample has roughly 170,000 distinct CDR3 sequences; about 50% are singletons. In this sample, this clonotype turned up a few times. The antigen remains unidentified. Flow cytometry had shown expanded CD8+CD57+ cells in the patients chosen for sequencing. All patients had severe acquired aplastic anemia. The source is a human donor with aplastic anemia. Sequencing was performed on sorted CD4+, CD8+, or CD8+CD57+ T cells (not recorded which) from PBMCs.

The CDR3 sequence is CASKGRQTGELFF. Written as DNA, the CDR3 is TGTGCCAGCAAAGGACGGCAGACCGGGGAGCTGTTTTTT. This chain uses TRBV6-1 with TRBJ2-2; D remains ambiguous. The CDR3 has 13 amino acids. The V end lost 7 bases, the J end lost 5 bases, and 11 bases lay between the germline ends. CDR1 and CDR2 from the germline V gene are MNHNS and SASEGT.